Below are 29 T cell receptor beta chains sequenced from a single sample in a study of blood T cell repertoires in COVID-19. TCRdb's table, derived via immunoSEQ multiplex PCR, lists solely in-frame clones and lacks some. The profile covers approximately 210,000 clones, with 82% appearing a single time and about 3.3% taken by the ten largest. Sequenced: PBMCs or T cells enriched from blood (not recorded which). These receptor sequences come from a woman aged 60 to 75 who had recovered from COVID-19.

The rearrangement links TRBV13 to TRBJ1-1, with D possibly TRBD1 on 5 matching bases. The V end lost 2 bases, the J end lost 2 bases, and 15 bases lay between the germline ends. The CDR3 sequence is 16 residues long. CDR1 and CDR2 from the germline V gene are PRHDT and FYEKMQ (reference sequence). CDR3 coding DNA: TGTGCCAGCAGCTTACAGCCGGGGGATTTAAACACTGAAGCTTTCTTT. This sequence encodes CASSLQPGDLNTEAFF.

The chain uses TRBV19 and TRBJ1-1; a weak D match, TRBD1 (5 bases). V lost 2 bases, J lost 1 base, and 11 bases lay in between. Per germline, CDR1 LNHDA and CDR2 SQIVND (reference sequence). This CDR3 comprises 15 residues. This CDR3 is CASSIRGAENTEAFF. The CDR3 DNA reads as TGTGCCAGTAGTATAAGGGGCGCCGAGAACACTGAAGCTTTCTTT.

For the CDR3, the DNA is TGTGCCAGCAGCTTTGGTGGGAGGAACACCGGGGAGCTGTTTTTT. Protein: CASSFGGRNTGELFF. This sequence joins TRBV7-9 and TRBJ2-2; D may be TRBD2 (5 bases). The CDR3 totals 15 residues. Trimming cost V 3 bases and J 1 base, with 9 bases left between them. Germline V CDR1 and CDR2: SEHNR, FQNEAQ (reference sequence). Complete variable domain (other parts from reference TRBV7-9 and TRBJ2-2): DTGVSQNPRHKITKRGQNVTFRCDPISEHNRLYWYRQTLGQGPEFLTYFQNEAQLEKSRLLSDRFSAERPKGSFSTLEIQRTEQGDSAMYLCASSFGGRNTGELFFGEGSRLTVL.

The rearrangement links TRBV4-1 to TRBJ1-5; D unclear. Germline V gives CDR1 MGHRA, CDR2 YSYEKL. This CDR3 region has 14 residues. V was pared by 4 bases and J by 2 bases, with 9 bases between. The CDR3 sequence is CASSLQIRNQPQHF. The CDR3 region has the DNA TGCGCCAGCAGCCTCCAAATCCGCAATCAGCCCCAGCATTTT.

The CDR3 nucleotides read TGTGCCAGCAGCTTTAACAGGAACACTGAAGCTTTCTTT. This translates into CASSFNRNTEAFF. The chain carries TRBV11-2 and TRBJ1-1; D gene unclear. V was trimmed by 3 bases and J by 1 base, leaving 6 bases between them. The length of the CDR3 is 13 residues. In germline, CDR1 is SGHAT, CDR2 FQNNGV.

The chain carries TRBV3-1 (or the pseudogene TRBV3-2) and TRBJ2-7, with a tentative D call TRBD1 (5 bases). The V gene lost 6 bases and the J gene lost 3 bases, with 9 bases spanning the gap. The V gene's germline CDR1 is LGHDT and CDR2 YNNKEL (reference sequence). CDR3 size: 12 residues. The CDR3 nucleotides read TGTGCCAGCAGAGGGGTTGACTACGAGCAGTACTTC. It is translated as CASRGVDYEQYF.

The chain joins TRBV5-1 to TRBJ1-5; D perhaps matches TRBD1 (6 bases). The CDR3 loop spans 15 amino acids. CDR1 SGHRS and CDR2 YFSETQ come from the germline V gene. V lost 0 bases and J lost 5, with 12 bases in between. CDR3 bases: TGCGCCAGCAGCTTGGCGCTGGGGGCCGATCAGCCCCAGCATTTT. This sequence encodes CASSLALGADQPQHF.

V is TRBV29-1 and J is TRBJ1-1, with 7 bases fitting TRBD1. In germline, CDR1 is SQVTM, CDR2 ANQGSEA. J gave up 0 bases and V 7 bases, and 2 bases lay outside the gene matches. The CDR3 loop spans 12 amino acids. The CDR3 DNA is TGCAGCGCCGGGACAGTGAACACTGAAGCTTTCTTT. Its protein product is CSAGTVNTEAFF.

The gene calls are TRBV12-3 or TRBV12-4 and TRBJ2-1; D remains ambiguous. The V end lost 1 base, the J end lost 8 bases, and 6 bases lay between the germline ends. The CDR3 is 12 amino acids. The CDR3 DNA is TGTGCCAGCAGTTTAGGAGAGGATGAGCAGTTCTTC. Translation: CASSLGEDEQFF.

The chain combines TRBV6-4 with TRBJ1-1, with D perhaps TRBD1 (6 bases). Trimming pared 6 bases from V and 2 bases from J, leaving 13 bases between. The CDR3 is made up of 14 amino acids. Germline V gene lookup returns CDR1 MRHNA and CDR2 SNTAGT. This CDR3 is CASSPGHFNTEAFF. The CDR3 DNA sequence: TGTGCCAGCAGCCCGGGACATTTTAACACTGAAGCTTTCTTT.

The chain has TRBV6-5 and TRBJ1-1, with a possible D match to TRBD1 (6 bases). Germline loops: CDR1 MNHEY, CDR2 SVGAGI. The CDR3 totals 16 residues. The V end was cut by 1 base, the J end by 1 base, with 13 bases between. Here the CDR3 DNA reads TGTGCCAGCAGTTACTGGGATGGGGGCTCGAACACTGAAGCTTTCTTT. It yields the protein CASSYWDGGSNTEAFF.

The V call is TRBV6-5, the J call TRBJ2-7; 7 bases align to TRBD2. V shed 0 bases, J shed 1 base, and the junction held 6 bases outside the gene matches. In germline, CDR1 is MNHEY, CDR2 SVGAGI. The CDR3 loop spans 16 amino acids. CDR3 in DNA: TGTGCCAGCAGTTACTCGACGGGGGGTCAATCCTACGAGCAGTACTTC. It translates to CASSYSTGGQSYEQYF.

The CDR3 coding sequence is TGCGCCAGCAGCTTGGCCTCAGGGTTAGGCGGCTACACCTTC. Translated, it gives CASSLASGLGGYTF. J is TRBJ1-2 and V is TRBV5-1; possible D gene TRBD1, 5 bases. The CDR3 has 14 amino acids. Trimming shortened V by 0 bases and J by 8 bases, and 14 bases separated the two germline ends. The germline V gene has CDR1 SGHRS and CDR2 YFSETQ.

The chain carries TRBV9 and TRBJ2-7; D perhaps matches TRBD2 (6 bases). Looked up from germline, CDR1 is SGDLS and CDR2 is YYNGEE. Trimming removed 4 bases from V and 2 bases from J, with 19 bases in between. The CDR3 has 16 amino acids. CDR3 residues: CASSLGAGTGTYEQYF. The DNA for the CDR3 is TGTGCCAGCAGCTTGGGAGCCGGGACTGGTACCTACGAGCAGTACTTC.

The chain joins TRBV29-1 to TRBJ2-5, with a weak D call TRBD2 (7 bases). The germline V gene has CDR1 SQVTM and CDR2 ANQGSEA. This CDR3 region has 13 residues. Trimming shortened V by 7 bases and J by 0 bases, and 12 bases separated the two germline ends. CDR3 sequence: CSAGGDNQETQYF. CDR3 nucleotides: TGCAGCGCTGGGGGGGACAACCAAGAGACCCAGTACTTC.

V is TRBV6-5 and J is TRBJ1-4; D is unclear. Germline loops: CDR1 MNHEY, CDR2 SVGAGI. The CDR3 has 14 amino acids. The V gene lost 2 bases and the J gene lost 7 bases, with 11 bases spanning the gap. DNA of the CDR3: TGTGCCAGCAGTTACATGTCGGGTCGTGAAAAACTGTTTTTT. It codes for CASSYMSGREKLFF.

This sequence joins TRBV13 and TRBJ2-2; 15 bases map to TRBD2. Germline loops: CDR1 PRHDT, CDR2 FYEKMQ (reference sequence). The CDR3 loop spans 17 amino acids. J was trimmed by 8 bases and V by 5 bases; bases with no gene match: 9. CDR3 sequence reads: CASSEWTSGGAFGELFF. As DNA, the CDR3 is TGTGCCAGCAGCGAATGGACTAGCGGGGGGGCCTTTGGGGAGCTGTTTTTT.

The table lists this clone with a few counts. The CDR3 nucleotides are TGTGCCAGCAGCCCGGGGAGGGCCTCTGGAAACACCATATATTTT. It codes for CASSPGRASGNTIYF. The chain couples TRBV5-4 to TRBJ1-3; D is unclear. This CDR3 is 15 amino acids long. Germline loops: CDR1 SGHNT, CDR2 YYREEE (reference sequence). Deletions cut 4 bases from V and 0 bases from J, with 11 bases between.

V usage is TRBV6-4 and J usage is TRBJ1-1, with D unresolved. Deletions cut 5 bases from V and 0 bases from J, with 13 bases between. This CDR3 spans 15 amino acids. Germline values: CDR1 MRHNA, CDR2 SNTAGT. Here the CDR3 DNA reads TGTGCCAGCAGTCGACACGGAAATATGAACACTGAAGCTTTCTTT. Its translation: CASSRHGNMNTEAFF.

The chain carries TRBV7-6 and TRBJ2-1; 13 nucleotides align to TRBD2. The CDR3 totals 17 residues. The germline V gene has CDR1 SGHVS and CDR2 FNYEAQ. J was trimmed by 5 bases and V by 5 bases; bases with no gene match: 9. The CDR3 DNA follows: TGTGCCAGCAGCCGAGAGTGGGGACTAGCGGGGAACAATGAGCAGTTCTTC. Its protein is CASSREWGLAGNNEQFF.

This clone is medium-sized within its sample. The V call is TRBV24-1, the J call TRBJ1-2; 7 bases line up with TRBD1. Germline assignment: CDR1 KGHDR and CDR2 SFDVKD. The CDR3 contains 14 residues. The J segment lost 3 bases and the V segment lost 3 bases, leaving 3 bases of the junction unmatched. The CDR3 nucleotides read TGTGCCACCAGTGATGTCGACAGGGACTATGGCTACACCTTC. Translated, it gives CATSDVDRDYGYTF.

V usage is TRBV12-3 or TRBV12-4 and J usage is TRBJ1-3, with D unresolved. The CDR3 runs to 13 residues. V was trimmed by 6 bases and J by 0 bases, leaving 6 bases between them. The CDR3 spells CASRVSSGNTIYF. The DNA of the CDR3 is TGTGCCAGCAGGGTCAGCTCTGGAAACACCATATATTTT.

The chain carries TRBV10-3 and TRBJ2-3; D might be TRBD2 (6 bases). V gave up 3 bases and J gave up 6 bases, with 10 bases separating them. The CDR3 runs to 13 residues. Germline V gives CDR1 ENHRY, CDR2 SYGVKD. The CDR3 reads CAISDDGGDTQYF. The CDR3 DNA reads as TGTGCCATCAGTGATGACGGGGGTGATACGCAGTATTTT.

This clone was seen just once. The chain carries TRBV10-1 and TRBJ2-3; TRBD2 might be the D (6 bases). In germline, CDR1 is WNHNN, CDR2 SYGVQD (reference sequence). V lost 7 bases and J lost 0, with 20 bases in between. The length of the CDR3 is 17 residues. The CDR3 DNA reads as TGCGCCAGCACCACCCCGAAGTCTAGCGAGAGCACAGATACGCAGTATTTT. Translating it yields CASTTPKSSESTDTQYF.

The gene calls are TRBV7-2 and TRBJ1-5; a weak D match, TRBD1 (5 bases). The V end lost 2 bases, the J end lost 0 bases, and 11 bases lay between the germline ends. The length of the CDR3 is 16 residues. The germline V gene has CDR1 SGHTA and CDR2 FQGNSA. The CDR3 is CASSLRGGDSNQPQHF. DNA for the CDR3: TGTGCCAGCAGCTTACGGGGAGGGGATAGCAATCAGCCCCAGCATTTT.

The gene calls are TRBV12-3 or TRBV12-4 and TRBJ1-4; 8 bases are a match to TRBD1. J was trimmed by 7 bases and V by 7 bases; bases with no gene match: 5. CDR3 size: 13 residues. Here the CDR3 DNA reads TGTGCCAGCATCGGACAGGGTGGTGAAAAACTGTTTTTT. Its protein is CASIGQGGEKLFF.

This chain connects TRBV10-3 to TRBJ2-6; 7 positions match TRBD1. The CDR3 totals 16 residues. The V gene end was trimmed by 0 bases and the J gene end by 4 bases; junction bases not matched to a gene: 3. Germline V gene lookup returns CDR1 ENHRY and CDR2 SYGVKD. CDR3 in amino acids: CAISESTGIGANVLTF. Written as DNA, the CDR3 is TGTGCCATCAGTGAGTCGACAGGGATCGGGGCCAACGTCCTGACTTTC.

This sequence joins TRBV7-2 and TRBJ1-4; the match to TRBD1 covers 8 bases. V shed 1 base, J shed 8 bases, and the junction held 6 bases outside the gene matches. This CDR3 comprises 15 residues. Germline V CDR1 and CDR2: SGHTA, FQGNSA. CDR3 protein: CASSLGADRGEKLFF. The CDR3 region has the DNA TGTGCCAGCAGCTTAGGCGCCGACAGGGGCGAAAAACTGTTTTTT.

The chain has TRBV5-1 and TRBJ2-1, with 13 bases fitting TRBD2. The CDR3 extends over 15 amino acids. V lost 2 bases and J lost 6; bases outside the gene matches: 2. The germline V gene encodes CDR1 SGHRS and CDR2 YFSETQ. CDR3 in amino acids: CASSLTSGRANEQFF. DNA of the CDR3: TGCGCCAGCAGCTTAACTAGCGGGAGGGCCAATGAGCAGTTCTTC.